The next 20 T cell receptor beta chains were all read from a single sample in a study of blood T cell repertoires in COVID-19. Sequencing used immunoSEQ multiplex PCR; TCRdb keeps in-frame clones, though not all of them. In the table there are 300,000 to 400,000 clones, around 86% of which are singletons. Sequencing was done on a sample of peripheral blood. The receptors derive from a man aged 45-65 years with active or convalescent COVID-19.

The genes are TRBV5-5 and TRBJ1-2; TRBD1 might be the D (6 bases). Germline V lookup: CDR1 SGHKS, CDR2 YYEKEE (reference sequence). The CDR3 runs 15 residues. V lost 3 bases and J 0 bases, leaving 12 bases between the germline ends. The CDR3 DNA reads TGTGCCAGCAGCTGGGGGACAAACGCTAACTATGGCTACACCTTC. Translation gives CASSWGTNANYGYTF.

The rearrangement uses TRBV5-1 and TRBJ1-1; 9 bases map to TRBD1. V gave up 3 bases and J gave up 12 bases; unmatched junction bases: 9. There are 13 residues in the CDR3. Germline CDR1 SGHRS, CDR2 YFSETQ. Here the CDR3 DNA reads TGCGCCAGCAGCTCTACCGGGACAGGGTTATCTTTCTTT. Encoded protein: CASSSTGTGLSFF.

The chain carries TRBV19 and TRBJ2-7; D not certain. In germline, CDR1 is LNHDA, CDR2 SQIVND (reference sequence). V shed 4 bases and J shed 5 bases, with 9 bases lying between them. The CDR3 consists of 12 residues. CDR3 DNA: TGTGCCAGTAGTACCCGGGTCGACGAGCAGTACTTC. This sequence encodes CASSTRVDEQYF.

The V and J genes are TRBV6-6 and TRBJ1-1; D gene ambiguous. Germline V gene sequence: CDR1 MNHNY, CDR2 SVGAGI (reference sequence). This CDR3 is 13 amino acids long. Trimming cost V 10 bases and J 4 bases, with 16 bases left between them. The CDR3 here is CATWRSELTEAFF. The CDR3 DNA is TGTGCCACCTGGAGGTCGGAACTCACTGAAGCTTTCTTT.

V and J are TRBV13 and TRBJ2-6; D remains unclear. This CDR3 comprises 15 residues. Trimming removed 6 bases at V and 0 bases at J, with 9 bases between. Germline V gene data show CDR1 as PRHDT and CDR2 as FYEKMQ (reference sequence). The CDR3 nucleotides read TGTGCCAGCAGGATACTGAGCTCTGGGGCCAACGTCCTGACTTTC. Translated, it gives CASRILSSGANVLTF. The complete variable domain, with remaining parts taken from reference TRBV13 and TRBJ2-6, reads AAGVIQSPRHLIKEKRETATLKCYPIPRHDTVYWYQQGPGQDPQFLISFYEKMQSDKGSIPDRFSAQQFSDYHSELNMSSLELGDSALYFCASRILSSGANVLTFGAGSRLTVL.

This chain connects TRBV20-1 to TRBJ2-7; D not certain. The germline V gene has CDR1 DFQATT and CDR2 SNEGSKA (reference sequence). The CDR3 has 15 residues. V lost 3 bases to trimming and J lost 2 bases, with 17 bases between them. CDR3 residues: CSASLRLARAYEQYF. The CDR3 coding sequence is TGCAGTGCTAGTCTTCGACTGGCGAGAGCCTACGAGCAGTACTTC.

The CDR3 region has the DNA TGTGCCAGTAGTACAGGGGATACGGAGACCCAGTACTTC. It codes for CASSTGDTETQYF. The genes are TRBV19 and TRBJ2-5, with D maybe TRBD1 (6 bases). Between the trimmed V and J ends, which lost 4 bases and 5 bases, there was a span of 11 bases. The V gene's germline CDR1 is LNHDA and CDR2 SQIVND (reference sequence). CDR3 length equals 13 residues.

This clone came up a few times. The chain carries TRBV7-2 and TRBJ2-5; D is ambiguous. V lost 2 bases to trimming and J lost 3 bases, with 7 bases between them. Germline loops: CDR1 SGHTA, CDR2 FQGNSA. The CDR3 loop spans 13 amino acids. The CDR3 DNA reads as TGTGCCAGCAGCTTACTCCGGGAAGAGACCCAGTACTTC. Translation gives CASSLLREETQYF.

The CDR3 loop is CASTRQGGGTDTQYF. The CDR3 region has the DNA TGTGCCAGCACCCGACAGGGCGGAGGCACAGATACGCAGTATTTT. This chain connects TRBV6-5 to TRBJ2-3; the match to TRBD1 covers 7 bases. This CDR3 contains 15 residues. J lost 1 base, V lost 7 bases, and 8 bases had no gene match. Germline CDR1 and CDR2: MNHEY and SVGAGI.

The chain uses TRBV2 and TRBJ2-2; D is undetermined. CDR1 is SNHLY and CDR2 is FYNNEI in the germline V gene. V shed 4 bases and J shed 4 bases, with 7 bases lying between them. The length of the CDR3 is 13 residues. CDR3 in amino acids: CASSAVVTGELFF. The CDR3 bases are TGTGCCAGCAGTGCGGTGGTCACCGGGGAGCTGTTTTTT.

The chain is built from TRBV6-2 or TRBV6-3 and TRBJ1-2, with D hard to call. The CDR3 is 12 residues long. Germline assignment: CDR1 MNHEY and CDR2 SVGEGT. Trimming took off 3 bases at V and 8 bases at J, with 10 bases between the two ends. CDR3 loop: CASSYGAWGYTF. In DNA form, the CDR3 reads TGTGCCAGCAGTTATGGTGCGTGGGGCTACACCTTC.

CDR3 protein: CASSLLSLPYEQYF. The CDR3 bases are TGTGCCAGCAGCTTGTTGTCTCTTCCCTACGAGCAGTACTTC. J is TRBJ2-7 and V is TRBV5-6; no definite D call. This CDR3 contains 14 residues. Germline CDR1 reads SGHDT; CDR2 reads YYEEEE. Between the trimmed V and J ends, which lost 1 base and 2 bases, there was a span of 10 bases. The full variable domain, its missing parts supplied by reference TRBV5-6 and TRBJ2-7, is DAGVTQSPTHLIKTRGQQVTLRCSPKSGHDTVSWYQQALGQGPQFIFQYYEEEERQRGNFPDRFSGHQFPNYSSELNVNALLLGDSALYLCASSLLSLPYEQYFGPGTRLTVT.

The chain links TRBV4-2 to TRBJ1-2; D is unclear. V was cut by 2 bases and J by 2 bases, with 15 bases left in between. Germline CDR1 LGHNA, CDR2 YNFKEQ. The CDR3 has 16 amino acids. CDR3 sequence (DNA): TGTGCCAGCAGCCAACGCGGAGGCCATCTCAACTATGGCTACACCTTC. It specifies CASSQRGGHLNYGYTF.

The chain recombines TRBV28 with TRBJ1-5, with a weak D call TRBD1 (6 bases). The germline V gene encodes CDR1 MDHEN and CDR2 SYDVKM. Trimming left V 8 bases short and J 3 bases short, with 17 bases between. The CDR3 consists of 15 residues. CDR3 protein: CASLGGGRTNQPQHF. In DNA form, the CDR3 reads TGTGCCAGCCTCGGGGGCGGGAGGACCAATCAGCCCCAGCATTTT.

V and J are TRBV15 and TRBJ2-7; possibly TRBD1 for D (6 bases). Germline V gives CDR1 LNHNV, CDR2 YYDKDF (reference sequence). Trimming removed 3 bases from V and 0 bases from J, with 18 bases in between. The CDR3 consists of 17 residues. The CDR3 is CATSRGLTGIFSYEQYF. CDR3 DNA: TGTGCCACCAGCAGGGGTCTAACAGGGATCTTCTCCTACGAGCAGTACTTC.

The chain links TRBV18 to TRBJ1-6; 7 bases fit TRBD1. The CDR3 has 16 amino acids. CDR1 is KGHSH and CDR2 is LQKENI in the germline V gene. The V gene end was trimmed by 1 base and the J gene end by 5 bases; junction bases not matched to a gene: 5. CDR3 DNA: TGTGCCAGCTCACCACTTTCAGGGGGGAATAATTCACCCCTCCACTTT. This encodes CASSPLSGGNNSPLHF.

The CDR3 loop reads CASSPPTSGQETQYF. The DNA of the CDR3 is TGTGCCAGCAGCCCCCCGACTAGCGGACAAGAGACCCAGTACTTC. This chain links TRBV7-3 with TRBJ2-5; 9 nucleotides agree with TRBD2. Germline CDR1 and CDR2: SGHTA and FQGTGA. With 5 bases clipped from V and 2 bases from J, the junction kept 6 bases outside the gene matches. This CDR3 is 15 amino acids long.

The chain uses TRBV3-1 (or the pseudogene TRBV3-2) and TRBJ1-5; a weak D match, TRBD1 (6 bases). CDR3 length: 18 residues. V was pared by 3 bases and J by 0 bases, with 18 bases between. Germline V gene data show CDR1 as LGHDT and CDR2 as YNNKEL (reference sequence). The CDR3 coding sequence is TGTGCCAGCAGCCAGGCCCGGGACACGAGCTATAGCAATCAGCCCCAGCATTTT. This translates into CASSQARDTSYSNQPQHF.

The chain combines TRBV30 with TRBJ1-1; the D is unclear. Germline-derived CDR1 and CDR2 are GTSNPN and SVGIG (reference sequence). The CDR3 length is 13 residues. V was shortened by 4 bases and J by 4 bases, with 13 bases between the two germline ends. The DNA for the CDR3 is TGTGCCTGGAATGGGCAGATTGGCACTGAAGCTTTCTTT. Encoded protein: CAWNGQIGTEAFF.

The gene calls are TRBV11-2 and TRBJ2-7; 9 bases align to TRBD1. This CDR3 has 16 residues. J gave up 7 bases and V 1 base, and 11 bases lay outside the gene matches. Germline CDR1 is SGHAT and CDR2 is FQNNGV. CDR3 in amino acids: CASSLGGAGGQGEQYF. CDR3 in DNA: TGTGCCAGCAGCTTAGGGGGTGCAGGCGGACAGGGGGAGCAGTACTTC. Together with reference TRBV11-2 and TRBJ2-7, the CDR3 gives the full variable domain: EAGVAQSPRYKIIEKRQSVAFWCNPISGHATLYWYQQILGQGPKLLIQFQNNGVVDDSQLPKDRFSAERLKGVDSTLKIQPAKLEDSAVYLCASSLGGAGGQGEQYFGPGTRLTVT.